This is a list of T cell receptor beta chains from one sample in a study of post-analysis software for immune sequencing data. MiXCR, applied by TCRdb to the PCR reads, yields one record per CDR3 protein. The sample includes roughly 540,000 distinct CDR3 sequences, approximately 31% of them seen just once. Material for sequencing was blood. The source is a girl under 18 with multiple sclerosis. Each CDR3 is given with its conserved first and last residue. The D gene is left open where the match is weak. Expanded clones are given a class, and other clones once, few, many or no size at all.

CDR3 length: 19
J gene: TRBJ1-4
D gene: TRBD1
clone size: -
V gene: TRBV10-3
CDR3 protein: CAFSTRPSGTGASNEKLFF
CDR3 DNA: TGTGCCTTTTCGACCAGGCCTTCGGGGACAGGCGCTTCTAATGAAAAACTGTTTTTT

CDR3 length: 14
J gene: TRBJ2-3
D gene: TRBD2
clone size: -
V gene: TRBV20-1
CDR3 protein: CSAPPSGLTDTQYF
CDR3 DNA: TGCAGTGCCCCCCCTAGCGGGCTTACAGATACGCAGTATTTT

CDR3 length: 12
J gene: TRBJ2-1
D gene: -
clone size: few
V gene: TRBV20-1
CDR3 protein: CSANGGGNEQFF
CDR3 DNA: TGCAGTGCTAACGGCGGAGGCAATGAGCAGTTCTTC

CDR3 length: 11
J gene: TRBJ1-1
D gene: -
clone size: -
V gene: TRBV28
CDR3 protein: CASSAGIEAFF
CDR3 DNA: TGTGCCAGCAGCGCAGGCATAGAGGCTTTCTTT

CDR3 length: 16
J gene: TRBJ2-2
D gene: TRBD1
clone size: -
V gene: TRBV12-3/TRBV12-4
CDR3 protein: CASSLSGTGGGGELFF
CDR3 DNA: TGTGCCAGCAGTTTATCCGGGACAGGGGGCGGCGGGGAGCTGTTTTTT

CDR3 length: 14
J gene: TRBJ1-6
D gene: -
clone size: -
V gene: TRBV27
CDR3 protein: CASSGFSQFSTLHF
CDR3 DNA: TGTGCCAGCAGTGGGTTTTCGCAGTTCTCGACCCTCCACTTT

CDR3 length: 18
J gene: TRBJ2-1
D gene: -
clone size: -
V gene: TRBV7-3
CDR3 protein: CASSFSSGGRLPGHEQFF
CDR3 DNA: TGTGCCAGCAGCTTTTCGTCTGGGGGGAGACTGCCTGGGCATGAGCAGTTCTTC

CDR3 length: 20
J gene: TRBJ2-3
D gene: TRBD2
clone size: -
V gene: TRBV4-3
CDR3 protein: CASSQRGTSGGTPSTDTQYF
CDR3 DNA: TGCGCCAGCAGCCAACGCGGGACTAGCGGGGGGACTCCTAGCACAGATACGCAGTATTTT

CDR3 length: 16
J gene: TRBJ2-3
D gene: -
clone size: few
V gene: TRBV5-1
CDR3 protein: CASSLAPFRGTDTQYF
CDR3 DNA: TGCGCCAGCAGCTTGGCCCCCTTCCGGGGTACAGATACGCAGTATTTT

CDR3 length: 17
J gene: TRBJ2-5
D gene: TRBD2
clone size: few
V gene: TRBV20-1
CDR3 protein: CSAGLAGGPPYQETQYF
CDR3 DNA: TGCAGTGCCGGACTAGCGGGGGGGCCCCCGTACCAAGAGACCCAGTACTTC

CDR3 length: 18
J gene: TRBJ2-1
D gene: -
clone size: few
V gene: TRBV2
CDR3 protein: CASSEAIPGSVSYNEQFF
CDR3 DNA: TGTGCCAGCAGTGAAGCTATCCCGGGGTCAGTTTCCTACAATGAGCAGTTCTTC

CDR3 length: 13
J gene: TRBJ2-1
D gene: TRBD2
clone size: -
V gene: TRBV6-5
CDR3 protein: CALGRGAFHEQFF
CDR3 DNA: TGTGCCCTGGGGCGGGGGGCGTTCCATGAGCAGTTCTTC

CDR3 length: 12
J gene: TRBJ2-1
D gene: -
clone size: many
V gene: TRBV29-1
CDR3 protein: CSPSGLNNEQFF
CDR3 DNA: TGCAGCCCAAGTGGTCTAAACAATGAGCAGTTCTTC

CDR3 length: 11
J gene: TRBJ2-3
D gene: -
clone size: -
V gene: TRBV10-3
CDR3 protein: CAISPGDTQYF
CDR3 DNA: TGTGCCATCAGCCCGGGGGATACGCAGTATTTT

CDR3 length: 15
J gene: TRBJ2-7
D gene: -
clone size: -
V gene: TRBV6-1
CDR3 protein: CAGTFQGQIRYEQYF
CDR3 DNA: TGTGCCGGCACGTTTCAGGGGCAGATTAGGTACGAGCAGTACTTC

CDR3 length: 16
J gene: TRBJ2-3
D gene: TRBD2
clone size: few
V gene: TRBV6-5
CDR3 protein: CASSYSRGGGTDTQYF
CDR3 DNA: TGTGCCAGCAGTTACTCCCGGGGAGGGGGCACAGATACGCAGTATTTT

CDR3 length: 16
J gene: TRBJ2-1
D gene: -
clone size: -
V gene: TRBV7-9
CDR3 protein: CASSLVGGPSYNEQFF
CDR3 DNA: TGTGCCAGCAGCTTAGTCGGGGGGCCCTCCTACAATGAGCAGTTCTTC

CDR3 length: 15
J gene: TRBJ2-3
D gene: TRBD2
clone size: few
V gene: TRBV27
CDR3 protein: CASSPLPSGVDTQYF
CDR3 DNA: TGTGCCAGCAGTCCCCTTCCTAGCGGGGTTGATACGCAGTATTTT

CDR3 length: 11
J gene: TRBJ1-1
D gene: -
clone size: few
V gene: TRBV5-1
CDR3 protein: CAGVALSEAFF
CDR3 DNA: TGCGCCGGAGTTGCCCTCAGTGAAGCTTTCTTT

CDR3 length: 15
J gene: TRBJ2-1
D gene: TRBD2
clone size: -
V gene: TRBV20-1
CDR3 protein: CSARKASGLYNEQFF
CDR3 DNA: TGCAGTGCTAGAAAGGCTAGCGGACTCTACAATGAGCAGTTCTTC